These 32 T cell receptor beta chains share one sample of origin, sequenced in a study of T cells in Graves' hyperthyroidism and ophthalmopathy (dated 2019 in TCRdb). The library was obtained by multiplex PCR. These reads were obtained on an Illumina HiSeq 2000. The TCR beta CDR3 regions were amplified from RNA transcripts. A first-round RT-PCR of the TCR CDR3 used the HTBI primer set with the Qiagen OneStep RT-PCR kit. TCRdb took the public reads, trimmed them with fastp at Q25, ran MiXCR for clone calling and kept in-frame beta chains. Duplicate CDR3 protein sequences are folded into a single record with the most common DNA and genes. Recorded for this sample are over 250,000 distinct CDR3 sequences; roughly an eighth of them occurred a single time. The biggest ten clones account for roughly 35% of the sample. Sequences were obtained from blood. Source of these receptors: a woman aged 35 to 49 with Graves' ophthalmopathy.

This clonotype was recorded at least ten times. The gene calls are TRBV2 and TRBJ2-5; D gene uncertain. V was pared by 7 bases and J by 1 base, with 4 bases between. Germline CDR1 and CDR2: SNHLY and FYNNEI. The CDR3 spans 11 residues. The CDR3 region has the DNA TGTGCCAGCAAATTCCAAGAGACCCAGTACTTC. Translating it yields CASKFQETQYF.

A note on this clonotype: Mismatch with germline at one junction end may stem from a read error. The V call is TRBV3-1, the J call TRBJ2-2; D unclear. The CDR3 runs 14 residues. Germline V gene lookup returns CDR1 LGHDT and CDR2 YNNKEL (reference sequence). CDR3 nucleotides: TGTGCCAGCAGACAAGGGTCTCATACCGGGGAGCTGTTTTTT. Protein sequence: CASRQGSHTGELFF.

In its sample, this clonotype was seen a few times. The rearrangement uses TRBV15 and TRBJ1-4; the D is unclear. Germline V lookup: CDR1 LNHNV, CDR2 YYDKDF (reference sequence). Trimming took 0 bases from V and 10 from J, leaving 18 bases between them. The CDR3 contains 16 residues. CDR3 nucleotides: TGTGCCACCAGCAGAGATCGGGGTCAGGCCGAGGGAAAACTGTTTTTT. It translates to CATSRDRGQAEGKLFF.

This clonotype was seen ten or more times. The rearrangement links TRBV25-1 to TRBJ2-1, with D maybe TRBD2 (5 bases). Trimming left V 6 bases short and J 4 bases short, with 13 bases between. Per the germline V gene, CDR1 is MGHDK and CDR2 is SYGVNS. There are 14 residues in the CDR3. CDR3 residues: CASRASGLYNEQFF. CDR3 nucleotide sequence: TGTGCCAGCAGGGCCAGCGGTCTTTACAATGAGCAGTTCTTC.

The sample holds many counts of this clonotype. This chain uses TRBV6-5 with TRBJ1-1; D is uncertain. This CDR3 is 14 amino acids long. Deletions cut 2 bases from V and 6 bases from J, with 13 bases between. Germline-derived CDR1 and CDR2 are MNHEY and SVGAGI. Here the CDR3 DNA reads TGTGCCAGCAGTTACATAGGTCGGGTGGCTGAAGCTTTCTTT. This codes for CASSYIGRVAEAFF.

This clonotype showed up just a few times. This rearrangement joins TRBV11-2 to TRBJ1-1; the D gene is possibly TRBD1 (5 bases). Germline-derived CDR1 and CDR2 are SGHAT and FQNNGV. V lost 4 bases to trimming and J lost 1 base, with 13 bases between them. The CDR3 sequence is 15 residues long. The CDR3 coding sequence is TGTGCCAGCAGCTCAGTAGCAGGGACGAACACTGAAGCTTTCTTT. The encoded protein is CASSSVAGTNTEAFF.

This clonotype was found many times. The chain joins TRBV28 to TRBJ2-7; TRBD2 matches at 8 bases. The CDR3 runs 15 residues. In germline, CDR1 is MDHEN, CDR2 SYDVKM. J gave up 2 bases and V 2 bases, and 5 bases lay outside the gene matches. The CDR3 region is CASSLAASGPYEQYF. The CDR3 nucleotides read TGTGCCAGCAGTTTAGCGGCTAGCGGGCCCTACGAGCAGTACTTC.

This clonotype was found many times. CDR3 DNA sequence: TGCGCCAGCAGTGAGAAAAGGGGACGGGAGCAGTTCTTC. As protein: CASSEKRGREQFF. V and J are TRBV10-1 and TRBJ2-1; the D call may be TRBD1 or TRBD2 (5 bases each). V was shortened by 2 bases and J by 10 bases, with 12 bases between the two germline ends. The length of the CDR3 is 13 residues. The germline V gene encodes CDR1 WNHNN and CDR2 SYGVQD (reference sequence).

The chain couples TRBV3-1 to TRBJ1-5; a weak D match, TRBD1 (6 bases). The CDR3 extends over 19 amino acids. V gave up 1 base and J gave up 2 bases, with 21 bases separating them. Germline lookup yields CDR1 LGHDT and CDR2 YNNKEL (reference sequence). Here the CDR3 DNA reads TGTGCCAGCAGCCAAGCACGGCCTTCAGGGGCCGTCCGCAATCAGCCCCAGCATTTT. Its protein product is CASSQARPSGAVRNQPQHF.

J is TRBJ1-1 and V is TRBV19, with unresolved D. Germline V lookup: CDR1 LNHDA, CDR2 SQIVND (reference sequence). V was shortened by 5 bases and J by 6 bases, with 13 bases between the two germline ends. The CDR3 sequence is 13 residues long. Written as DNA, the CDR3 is TGTGCCAGTAGTTGGGGTTGGGGTGCTGAAGCTTTCTTT. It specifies CASSWGWGAEAFF.

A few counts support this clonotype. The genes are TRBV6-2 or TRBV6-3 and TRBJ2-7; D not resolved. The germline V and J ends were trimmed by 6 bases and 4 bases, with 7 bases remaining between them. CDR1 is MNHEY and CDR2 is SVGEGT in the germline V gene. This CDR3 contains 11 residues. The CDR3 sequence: CASRVSYEQYF. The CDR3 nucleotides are TGTGCCAGCAGGGTCAGTTACGAGCAGTACTTC.

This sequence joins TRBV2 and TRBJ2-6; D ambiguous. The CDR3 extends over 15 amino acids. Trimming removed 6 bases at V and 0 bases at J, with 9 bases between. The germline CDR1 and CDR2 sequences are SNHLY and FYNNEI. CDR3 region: CASSFQSSGANVLTF. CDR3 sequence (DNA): TGTGCCAGCAGCTTCCAGAGCTCTGGGGCCAACGTCCTGACTTTC.

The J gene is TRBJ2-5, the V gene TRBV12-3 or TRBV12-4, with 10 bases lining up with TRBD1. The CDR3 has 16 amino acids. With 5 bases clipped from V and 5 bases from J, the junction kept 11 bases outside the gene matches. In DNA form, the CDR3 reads TGTGCCAGCAGTCGAATAGACAGGGGGCTTAGGGAGACCCAGTACTTC. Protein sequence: CASSRIDRGLRETQYF.

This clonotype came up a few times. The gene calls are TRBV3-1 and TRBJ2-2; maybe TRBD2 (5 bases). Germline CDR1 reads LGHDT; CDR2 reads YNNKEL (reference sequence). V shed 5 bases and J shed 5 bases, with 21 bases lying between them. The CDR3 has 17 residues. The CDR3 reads CASSSLQLVFGTGELFF. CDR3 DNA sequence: TGTGCCAGCAGCTCCCTCCAACTAGTTTTTGGGACCGGGGAGCTGTTTTTT.

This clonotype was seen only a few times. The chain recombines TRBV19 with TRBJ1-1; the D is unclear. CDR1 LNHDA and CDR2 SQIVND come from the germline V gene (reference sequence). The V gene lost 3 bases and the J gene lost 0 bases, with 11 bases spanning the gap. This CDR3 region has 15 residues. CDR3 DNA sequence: TGTGCCAGTAGTATTATGATTCCCATGAACACTGAAGCTTTCTTT. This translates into CASSIMIPMNTEAFF.

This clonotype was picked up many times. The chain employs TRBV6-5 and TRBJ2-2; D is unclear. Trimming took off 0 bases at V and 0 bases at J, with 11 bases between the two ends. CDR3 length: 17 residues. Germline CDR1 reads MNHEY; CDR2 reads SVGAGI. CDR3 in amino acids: CASSYSLRPANTGELFF. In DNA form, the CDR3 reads TGTGCCAGCAGTTACTCGTTGAGGCCTGCGAACACCGGGGAGCTGTTTTTT.

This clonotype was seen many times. The CDR3: CATSGVGPNTEAFF. The DNA of the CDR3 is TGTGCCACCAGTGGGGTGGGCCCGAACACTGAAGCTTTCTTT. The chain has TRBV24-1 and TRBJ1-1; D gene ambiguous. CDR3 length: 14 amino acids. Germline loops: CDR1 KGHDR, CDR2 SFDVKD. V was pared by 5 bases and J by 1 base, with 10 bases between.

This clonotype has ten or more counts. The CDR3 DNA sequence: TGCGCCAGCAGCGAGAGAGATGAGGGACCGAAAGAAGCTTTCTTT. This encodes CASSERDEGPKEAFF. The chain recombines TRBV10-1 with TRBJ1-1; D may be TRBD1 (5 bases). Germline-derived CDR1 and CDR2 are WNHNN and SYGVQD (reference sequence). With 6 bases removed from V and 8 bases from J, the gap between germline ends came to 22 bases. The CDR3 runs 15 residues.

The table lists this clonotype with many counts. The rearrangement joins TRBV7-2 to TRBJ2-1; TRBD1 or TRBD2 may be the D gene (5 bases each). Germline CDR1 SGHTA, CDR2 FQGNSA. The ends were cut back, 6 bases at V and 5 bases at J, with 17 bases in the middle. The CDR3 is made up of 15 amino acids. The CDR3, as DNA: TGTGCCAGCAGGACCGGGACCACCATTGACAATGAGCAGTTCTTC. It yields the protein CASRTGTTIDNEQFF.

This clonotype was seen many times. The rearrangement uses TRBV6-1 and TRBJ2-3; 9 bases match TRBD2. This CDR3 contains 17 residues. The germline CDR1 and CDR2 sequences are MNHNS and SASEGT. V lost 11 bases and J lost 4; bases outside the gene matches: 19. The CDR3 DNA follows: TGTGCCCGAATTGGGGCTAGCGGGACTACCGGGCCAGATACGCAGTATTTT. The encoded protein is CARIGASGTTGPDTQYF.

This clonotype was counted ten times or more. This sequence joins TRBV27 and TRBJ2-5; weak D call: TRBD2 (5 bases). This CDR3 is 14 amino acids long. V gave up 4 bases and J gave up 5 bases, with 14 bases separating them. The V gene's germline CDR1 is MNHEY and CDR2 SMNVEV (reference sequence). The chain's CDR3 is CASSYGRTGETQYF. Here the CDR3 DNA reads TGTGCCAGCAGTTACGGTCGAACGGGGGAGACCCAGTACTTC.

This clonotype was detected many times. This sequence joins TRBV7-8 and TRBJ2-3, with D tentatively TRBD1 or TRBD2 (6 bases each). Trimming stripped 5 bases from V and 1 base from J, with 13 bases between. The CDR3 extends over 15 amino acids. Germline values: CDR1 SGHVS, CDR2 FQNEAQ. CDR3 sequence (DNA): TGTGCCAGCAGCGGGCAAGGGGGGCGCACAGATACGCAGTATTTT. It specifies CASSGQGGRTDTQYF.

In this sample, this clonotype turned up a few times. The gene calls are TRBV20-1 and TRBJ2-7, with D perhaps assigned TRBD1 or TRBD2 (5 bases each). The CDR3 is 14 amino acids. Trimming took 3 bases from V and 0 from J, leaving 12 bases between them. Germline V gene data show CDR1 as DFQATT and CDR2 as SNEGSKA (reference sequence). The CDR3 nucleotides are TGCAGTGCTAGCCTTAGAGGGGCCTCCTACGAGCAGTACTTC. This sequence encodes CSASLRGASYEQYF.

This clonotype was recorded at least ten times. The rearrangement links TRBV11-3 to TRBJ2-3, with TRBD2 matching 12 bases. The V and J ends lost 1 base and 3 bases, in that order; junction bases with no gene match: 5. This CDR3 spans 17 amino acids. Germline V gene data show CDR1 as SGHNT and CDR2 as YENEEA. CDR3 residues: CASSLGGLAGITDTQYF. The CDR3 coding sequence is TGTGCCAGCAGCTTAGGCGGACTAGCGGGGATTACAGATACGCAGTATTTT. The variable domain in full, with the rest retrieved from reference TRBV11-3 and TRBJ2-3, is EAGVVQSPRYKIIEKKQPVAFWCNPISGHNTLYWYLQNLGQGPELLIRYENEEAVDDSQLPKDRFSAERLKGVDSTLKIQPAELGDSAVYLCASSLGGLAGITDTQYFGPGTRLTVL.

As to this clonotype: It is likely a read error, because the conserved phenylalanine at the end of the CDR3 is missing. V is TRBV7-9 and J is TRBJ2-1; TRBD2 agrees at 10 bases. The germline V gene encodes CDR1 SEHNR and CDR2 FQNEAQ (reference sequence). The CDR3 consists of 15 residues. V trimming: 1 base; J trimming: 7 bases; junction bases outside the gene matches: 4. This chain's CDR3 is CASSLGSGGPNEQFS. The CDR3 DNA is TGTGCCAGCAGCTTAGGTAGCGGGGGGCCAAATGAGCAGTTCTCC.

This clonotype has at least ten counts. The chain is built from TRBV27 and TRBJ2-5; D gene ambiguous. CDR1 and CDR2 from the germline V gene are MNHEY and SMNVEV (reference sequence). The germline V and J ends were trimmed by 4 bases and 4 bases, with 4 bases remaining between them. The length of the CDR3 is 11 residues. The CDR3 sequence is CASSWGETQYF. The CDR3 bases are TGTGCCAGCAGTTGGGGAGAGACCCAGTACTTC.

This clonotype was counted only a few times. The CDR3 here is CASSLDPADFSGANVLTF. Written as DNA, the CDR3 is TGTGCCAGCAGCTTAGATCCGGCGGACTTCTCTGGGGCCAACGTCCTGACTTTC. The genes are TRBV11-2 and TRBJ2-6; TRBD2 is a possible D gene (5 bases). CDR1 is SGHAT and CDR2 is FQNNGV in the germline V gene. Trimming left V 0 bases short and J 0 bases short, with 12 bases between. CDR3 size: 18 residues. Looking up the rest from reference TRBV11-2 and TRBJ2-6 gives the full variable domain: EAGVAQSPRYKIIEKRQSVAFWCNPISGHATLYWYQQILGQGPKLLIQFQNNGVVDDSQLPKDRFSAERLKGVDSTLKIQPAKLEDSAVYLCASSLDPADFSGANVLTFGAGSRLTVL.

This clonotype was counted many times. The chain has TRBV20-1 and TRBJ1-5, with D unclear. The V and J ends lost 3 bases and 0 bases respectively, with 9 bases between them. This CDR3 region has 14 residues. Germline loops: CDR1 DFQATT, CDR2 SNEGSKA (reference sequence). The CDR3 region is CSASLPNSNQPQHF. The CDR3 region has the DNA TGCAGTGCTAGTCTCCCGAATAGCAATCAGCCCCAGCATTTT.

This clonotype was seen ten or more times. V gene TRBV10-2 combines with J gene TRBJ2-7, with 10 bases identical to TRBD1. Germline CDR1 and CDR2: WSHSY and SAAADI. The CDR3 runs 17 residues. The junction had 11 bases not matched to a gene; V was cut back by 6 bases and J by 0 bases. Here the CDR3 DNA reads TGCGCCAGCAGGCCCCAAGGACAGGGGGTGTTCTCCTACGAGCAGTACTTC. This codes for CASRPQGQGVFSYEQYF.

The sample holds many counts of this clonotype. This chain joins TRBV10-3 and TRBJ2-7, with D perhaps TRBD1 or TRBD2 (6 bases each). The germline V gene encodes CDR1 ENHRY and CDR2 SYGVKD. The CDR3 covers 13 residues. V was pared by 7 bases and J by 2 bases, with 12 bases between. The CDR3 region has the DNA TGTGCCATCACCCGGGGGCCCACCTACGAGCAGTACTTC. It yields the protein CAITRGPTYEQYF.

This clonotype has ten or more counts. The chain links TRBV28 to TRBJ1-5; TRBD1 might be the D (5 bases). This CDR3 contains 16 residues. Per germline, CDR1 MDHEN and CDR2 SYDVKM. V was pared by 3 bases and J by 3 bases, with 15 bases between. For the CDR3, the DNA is TGTGCCAGCAGTTTGGGACCCCGGGAAACCAATCAGCCCCAGCATTTT. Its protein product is CASSLGPRETNQPQHF.

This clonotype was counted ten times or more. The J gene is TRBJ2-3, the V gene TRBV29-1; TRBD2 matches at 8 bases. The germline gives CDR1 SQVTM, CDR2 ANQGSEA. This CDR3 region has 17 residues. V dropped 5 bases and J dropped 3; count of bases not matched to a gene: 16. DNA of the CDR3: TGCAGCGTTCGGGGGGACCAGGGCCGACTAGCGACAGATACGCAGTATTTT. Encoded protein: CSVRGDQGRLATDTQYF.